In its sample, the clone carrying this T cell receptor beta chain was seen a few times. The data stem from a study of blood T cell repertoires in COVID-19. The V gene end was trimmed by 5 bases and the J gene end by 7 bases; junction bases not matched to a gene: 9. The CDR3 runs to 14 residues. Germline CDR1 MNHNY, CDR2 SVGAGI (reference sequence). Some clones are missing from TCRdb's copy, which holds only in-frame ones; the method was immunoSEQ multiplex PCR. The sample includes around 100,000 clones, roughly 84% of them seen just once. Sample: peripheral blood. The sequence was collected from a human donor in a cohort sampled during active or convalescent COVID-19. The chain has TRBV6-6 and TRBJ1-2; 8 nucleotides line up with TRBD1. The CDR3 spells CASSQMTGAGGYTF. The CDR3 DNA sequence: TGTGCCAGCAGTCAAATGACAGGGGCGGGTGGCTACACCTTC.